Following are 19 T cell receptor beta chains from one sample sequenced in a study of CD8 T cells in ankylosing spondylitis. One entry per CDR3 protein, called by TCRdb with MiXCR from the 5' RACE reads. The table shows just over 150,000 distinct CDR3 sequences, with approximately 20% occurring only once. Material: blood, either unsorted or a sorted T cell fraction (not recorded which). Receptors originate from a male donor with ankylosing spondylitis or in good health (not recorded which).

The chain joins TRBV29-1 to TRBJ2-3, with 15 bases lining up with TRBD2. The V and J ends lost 7 bases and 5 bases, in that order; junction bases with no gene match: 1. The germline V gene encodes CDR1 SQVTM and CDR2 ANQGSEA. The CDR3 extends over 13 amino acids. CDR3 nucleotides: TGCAGCGGGGGACTAGCGGGAGGAGATACGCAGTATTTT. Amino acid sequence: CSGGLAGGDTQYF.

V usage is TRBV5-1 and J usage is TRBJ2-1; TRBD2 aligns across 16 bases. The CDR3 extends over 19 amino acids. Germline CDR1 SGHRS, CDR2 YFSETQ. The V gene end was trimmed by 3 bases and the J gene end by 4 bases; junction bases not matched to a gene: 10. CDR3 amino acids: CASSSPGLAGGPWYNEQFF. CDR3 nucleotide sequence: TGCGCCAGCAGCTCTCCGGGACTAGCGGGAGGGCCTTGGTACAATGAGCAGTTCTTC. The variable domain in full, with the rest retrieved from reference TRBV5-1 and TRBJ2-1, is KAGVTQTPRYLIKTRGQQVTLSCSPISGHRSVSWYQQTPGQGLQFLFEYFSETQRNKGNFPGRFSGRQFSNSRSEMNVSTLELGDSALYLCASSSPGLAGGPWYNEQFFGPGTRLTVL.

Details on this clonotype: This may be a read error, as it is one base from a much larger clone. The chain combines TRBV5-1 with TRBJ2-1; the D gene is possibly TRBD1 (6 bases). The CDR3 extends over 13 amino acids. Per the germline V gene, CDR1 is SGHRS and CDR2 is YFSETQ. V gave up 4 bases and J gave up 7 bases, with 12 bases separating them. CDR3: CASSPAGDNEQFF. CDR3 DNA sequence: TGCGCCAGCAGCCCGGCAGGGGATAATGAGCAGTTCTTC.

This clonotype appeared many times. The chain links TRBV5-1 to TRBJ1-5, with D maybe TRBD1 (5 bases). CDR3 length: 14 amino acids. Looked up from germline, CDR1 is SGHRS and CDR2 is YFSETQ. Between the trimmed V and J ends, which lost 1 base and 6 bases, there was a span of 11 bases. Written as DNA, the CDR3 is TGCGCCAGCAGCTTGCTGACAGAAGCTCAGCCCCAGCATTTT. The encoded protein is CASSLLTEAQPQHF. The full variable domain, its missing parts supplied by reference TRBV5-1 and TRBJ1-5, is KAGVTQTPRYLIKTRGQQVTLSCSPISGHRSVSWYQQTPGQGLQFLFEYFSETQRNKGNFPGRFSGRQFSNSRSEMNVSTLELGDSALYLCASSLLTEAQPQHFGDGTRLSIL.

V and J are TRBV6-5 and TRBJ1-1, with D unresolved. CDR1 is MNHEY and CDR2 is SVGAGI in the germline V gene. The CDR3 has 14 amino acids. V gave up 0 bases and J gave up 3 bases, with 8 bases separating them. The CDR3 is CASSYSGSHTEAFF. As DNA, the CDR3 is TGTGCCAGCAGTTACTCGGGGAGTCACACTGAAGCTTTCTTT.

The genes are TRBV20-1 and TRBJ2-7, with 8 bases lining up with TRBD2. Germline V gives CDR1 DFQATT, CDR2 SNEGSKA (reference sequence). This CDR3 has 16 residues. With 1 base clipped from V and 0 bases from J, the junction kept 8 bases outside the gene matches. This CDR3 is CSARGLAGQTSYEQYF. CDR3 in DNA: TGCAGTGCTAGAGGTCTAGCGGGCCAGACCTCCTACGAGCAGTACTTC.

A few counts support this clonotype. V is TRBV28 and J is TRBJ1-5; TRBD1 might be the D (6 bases). V was cut by 2 bases and J by 1 base, with 18 bases left in between. The germline V gene encodes CDR1 MDHEN and CDR2 SYDVKM. The CDR3 length is 18 residues. The chain's CDR3 is CASSLGGAGELSNQPQHF. DNA for the CDR3: TGTGCCAGCAGTTTAGGGGGGGCAGGGGAGTTAAGCAATCAGCCCCAGCATTTT.

This clonotype was found many times. The J gene is TRBJ2-7, the V gene TRBV20-1; possibly TRBD2 for D (5 bases). With 0 bases removed from V and 2 bases from J, the gap between germline ends came to 23 bases. Germline assignment: CDR1 DFQATT and CDR2 SNEGSKA (reference sequence). There are 18 residues in the CDR3. As DNA, the CDR3 is TGCAGTGCTAGAGAATTTAGGGTGGGAACTAGTTTGACCTACGAGCAGTACTTC. Amino acid sequence: CSAREFRVGTSLTYEQYF.

The chain combines TRBV28 with TRBJ2-2; TRBD2 is a possible D gene (5 bases). The germline V gene has CDR1 MDHEN and CDR2 SYDVKM. V was shortened by 4 bases and J by 8 bases, with 17 bases between the two germline ends. This CDR3 spans 15 amino acids. For the CDR3, the DNA is TGTGCCAGCAGTTCTCTCACCTTGAGGGCAGGGGAGCTGTTTTTT. Translating it yields CASSSLTLRAGELFF.

This clonotype was recorded at least ten times. The rearrangement joins TRBV20-1 to TRBJ2-1; weak D call: TRBD1 (7 bases). This CDR3 is built from 13 residues. V shed 3 bases and J shed 3 bases, with 9 bases lying between them. The germline V gene has CDR1 DFQATT and CDR2 SNEGSKA (reference sequence). CDR3 protein: CSARRDSYNEQFF. The CDR3 DNA reads as TGCAGTGCTAGGCGGGACAGCTACAATGAGCAGTTCTTC.

The chain links TRBV24-1 to TRBJ2-1, with 8 bases lining up with TRBD2. This CDR3 spans 16 amino acids. Germline V lookup: CDR1 KGHDR, CDR2 SFDVKD. Germline trimming cut 9 bases from V and 9 bases from J; bases unmatched to any gene: 18. CDR3 DNA: TGTGCCACCGGTCCGACCCCCGGGACTAGTGCTGGTGAGCAGTTCTTC. Amino acids: CATGPTPGTSAGEQFF.

This clonotype was seen only a few times. CDR3 coding DNA: TGTGCCAGCAGCTTAGGGGCTTTCATGAACACTGAAGCTTTCTTT. It translates to CASSLGAFMNTEAFF. V gene TRBV11-2 combines with J gene TRBJ1-1; D ambiguous. The germline V and J ends were trimmed by 1 base and 0 bases, with 9 bases remaining between them. The CDR3 is 15 amino acids. Germline V gene sequence: CDR1 SGHAT, CDR2 FQNNGV.

This clonotype showed up many times. The chain uses TRBV20-1 and TRBJ1-2; no definite D call. This CDR3 region has 14 residues. V gave up 0 bases and J gave up 2 bases, with 10 bases separating them. The germline V gene encodes CDR1 DFQATT and CDR2 SNEGSKA (reference sequence). The CDR3 bases are TGCAGTGCTAGAGAGGCGGCGTTCAACTATGGCTACACCTTC. Protein product: CSAREAAFNYGYTF.

Here the CDR3 DNA reads TGCGCCAGCAGCTTGTTTCTGTCTAGCGGGAACACCGGGGAGCTGTTTTTT. Translation gives CASSLFLSSGNTGELFF. This rearrangement joins TRBV5-1 to TRBJ2-2, with 7 bases matching TRBD2. Trimming cost V 1 base and J 1 base; bases outside gene matches: 7. The CDR3 totals 17 residues. CDR1 and CDR2 from the germline V gene are SGHRS and YFSETQ.

The V gene is TRBV7-3, the J gene TRBJ1-1; 11 bases fit TRBD1. The ends lost 0 bases at V and 4 bases at J; junction bases unmatched: 1. CDR3 length: 15 amino acids. Germline V gives CDR1 SGHTA, CDR2 FQGTGA. The CDR3 reads CASSLTGQGGTEAFF. The DNA for the CDR3 is TGTGCCAGCAGCTTAACGGGACAGGGGGGCACTGAAGCTTTCTTT.

The CDR3 nucleotides read TGTGCCAGCAATAGGCAGGTGCATAACTATGGCTACACCTTC. Protein product: CASNRQVHNYGYTF. V is TRBV7-2 and J is TRBJ1-2; D remains ambiguous. CDR3 length: 14 amino acids. Germline V gene sequence: CDR1 SGHTA, CDR2 FQGNSA. Trimming took 7 bases from V and 1 from J, leaving 13 bases between them.

In this sample, this clonotype turned up many times. The V gene is TRBV5-6, the J gene TRBJ1-5; 7 bases are a match to TRBD1. Germline V CDR1 and CDR2: SGHDT, YYEEEE. The length of the CDR3 is 17 residues. V trimming: 4 bases; J trimming: 0 bases; junction bases outside the gene matches: 10. CDR3 in DNA: TGTGCCAGCAGCCGGAGGGACAGACGGAATAGCAATCAGCCCCAGCATTTT. This sequence encodes CASSRRDRRNSNQPQHF.

This clonotype was counted at least ten times. This chain links TRBV28 with TRBJ1-1, with 8 bases aligning to TRBD1. The germline V gene has CDR1 MDHEN and CDR2 SYDVKM. The V and J ends lost 5 bases and 1 base, in that order; junction bases with no gene match: 12. The CDR3 sequence is 17 residues long. The CDR3 sequence is CASSAPTQGAPNTEAFF. The CDR3 region has the DNA TGTGCCAGCAGTGCTCCGACCCAGGGGGCCCCGAACACTGAAGCTTTCTTT.

J is TRBJ1-6 and V is TRBV28, with D maybe TRBD1 (5 bases). Germline V lookup: CDR1 MDHEN, CDR2 SYDVKM. V was clipped by 7 bases and J by 0 bases, with 19 bases between them. CDR3 length equals 18 residues. CDR3 coding DNA: TGTGCCAGCAAGGCCCCGCCAGGGAAGAGCTCCTATAATTCACCCCTCCACTTT. Translating it yields CASKAPPGKSSYNSPLHF.